One T cell receptor (beta chain) is described in this entry. The sample belongs to a study of T cell changes during pregnancy in multiple sclerosis. Data came from immunoSEQ multiplex PCR; TCRdb stores just in-frame clones and leaves some out. Of more than 85,000 clones listed, around 93% are singletons. V dropped 2 bases and J dropped 5; count of bases not matched to a gene: 8. The CDR3 covers 16 residues. CDR1 and CDR2 (germline): PRHDT, FYEKMQ (reference sequence). The material was peripheral blood, obtained before pregnancy. The source is a female donor with multiple sclerosis, enrolled in a pregnancy study. The J gene is TRBJ2-2, the V gene TRBV13; 7 nucleotides line up with TRBD2. For the CDR3, the DNA is TGTGCCAGCAGCTTACTCTCGGGAGCGGGGACCGGGGAGCTGTTTTTT. Encoded protein: CASSLLSGAGTGELFF.